A selection of T cell receptor beta chains follows, all from one sample in a study of control samples from healthy donors and cancer patients. The table came from immunoSEQ multiplex PCR; TCRdb's copy has only in-frame clones and leaves some out. The sample comprises approximately 100,000 clones, 85% to 90% of which are singletons, and about 2.1% rests with the top ten. The sequencing input was blood. Receptors were obtained from a woman in her thirties or forties in good health. Each CDR3 is given with its conserved first and last residue. A D gene is named only where the DNA matches it firmly. Clone size is shown for a subset of rows, as once, few, many or a class of expanded clone.

J gene,V gene,D gene,clone size,CDR3 protein,CDR3 DNA
TRBJ2-5,TRBV5-4,-,-,CASSLAAQETQYF,TGTGCCAGCAGCTTGGCGGCACAGGAGACCCAGTACTTC
TRBJ2-3,TRBV2,TRBD2,-,CARSRTSGGSSTDTQYF,TGTGCCAGATCTCGGACTAGCGGGGGGTCTAGCACAGATACGCAGTATTTT
TRBJ2-3,TRBV2,-,-,CASRGDFKSTDTQYF,TGTGCCAGCAGGGGGGACTTCAAGAGCACAGATACGCAGTATTTT
TRBJ1-3,TRBV7-9,-,once,CASSLASYLGVSGNTIYF,TGTGCCAGCAGCTTAGCGTCGTACCTAGGAGTCTCTGGAAACACCATATATTTT
TRBJ2-7,TRBV5-5,TRBD1,few,CASSSDRGDEQYF,TGTGCCAGCAGCTCGGACAGGGGAGACGAGCAGTACTTC
TRBJ1-1,TRBV23-1,-,-,CASSQRLRGQVTEAFF,TGCGCCAGCAGTCAACGTCTAAGGGGCCAGGTGACTGAAGCTTTCTTT
TRBJ2-3,TRBV9,-,-,CASSAPPRVGRTDTQYF,TGTGCCAGCAGCGCCCCCCCCCGGGTGGGTCGCACAGATACGCAGTATTTT
TRBJ1-2,TRBV5-1,-,-,CASSRTANYGYTF,TGCGCCAGCAGCCGGACAGCGAACTATGGCTACACCTTC
TRBJ2-1,TRBV5-1,TRBD1,-,CASSWGAGGLNNEQFF,TGCGCCAGCAGCTGGGGGGCAGGGGGCTTGAACAATGAGCAGTTCTTC
TRBJ1-2,TRBV6-5,-,-,CASSDRTYGYTF,TGTGCCAGCAGCGACAGGACCTATGGCTACACCTTC
TRBJ1-3,TRBV3-1/TRBV3-2,-,-,CASSQQRGTGNTIYF,TGTGCCAGCAGCCAACAGAGAGGTACCGGAAACACCATATATTTT
TRBJ2-3,TRBV10-3,-,-,CAISVDSTDTQYF,TGTGCCATCAGTGTGGACTCAACAGATACGCAGTATTTT
TRBJ2-4,TRBV21-1,-,-,CASSKTGGAYVRDIQYF,TGTGCCAGCAGCAAGACAGGGGGCGCGTACGTTAGAGACATTCAGTACTTC
TRBJ1-2,TRBV18,-,-,CASSPMAAEWGYTF,TGTGCCAGCTCACCAATGGCAGCCGAGTGGGGCTACACCTTC